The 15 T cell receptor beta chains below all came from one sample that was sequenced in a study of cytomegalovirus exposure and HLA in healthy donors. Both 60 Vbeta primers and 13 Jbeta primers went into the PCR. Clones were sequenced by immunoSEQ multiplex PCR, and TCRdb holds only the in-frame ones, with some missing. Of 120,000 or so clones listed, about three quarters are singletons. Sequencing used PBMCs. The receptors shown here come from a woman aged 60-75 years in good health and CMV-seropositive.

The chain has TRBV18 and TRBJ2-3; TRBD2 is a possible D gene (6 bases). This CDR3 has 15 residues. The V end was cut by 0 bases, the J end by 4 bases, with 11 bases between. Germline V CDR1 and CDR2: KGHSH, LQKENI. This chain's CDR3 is CASSPPGGRADTQYF. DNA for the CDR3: TGTGCCAGCTCACCACCGGGAGGAAGGGCAGATACGCAGTATTTT.

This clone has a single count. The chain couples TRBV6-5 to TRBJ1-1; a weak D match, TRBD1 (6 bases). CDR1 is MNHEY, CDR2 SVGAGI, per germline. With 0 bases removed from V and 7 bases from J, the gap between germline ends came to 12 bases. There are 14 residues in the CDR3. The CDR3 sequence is CASSYSVGGREAFF. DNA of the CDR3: TGTGCCAGCAGTTACTCGGTGGGGGGGCGTGAAGCTTTCTTT.

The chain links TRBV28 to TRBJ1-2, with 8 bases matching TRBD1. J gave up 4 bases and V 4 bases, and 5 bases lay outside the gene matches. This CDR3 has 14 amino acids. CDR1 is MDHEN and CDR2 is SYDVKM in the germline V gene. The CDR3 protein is CASSSPGQAYGYTF. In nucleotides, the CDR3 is TGTGCCAGCAGTTCTCCGGGACAGGCCTATGGCTACACCTTC.

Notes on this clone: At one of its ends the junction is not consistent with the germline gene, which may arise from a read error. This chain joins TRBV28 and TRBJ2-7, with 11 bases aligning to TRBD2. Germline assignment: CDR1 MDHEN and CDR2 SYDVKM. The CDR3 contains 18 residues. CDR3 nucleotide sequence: TGTGCCAGCAGTTTAGAGGCGCGGGCTAGCGGGAGGTTCGTCCCCCTCTTCTTC. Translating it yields CASSLEARASGRFVPLFF.

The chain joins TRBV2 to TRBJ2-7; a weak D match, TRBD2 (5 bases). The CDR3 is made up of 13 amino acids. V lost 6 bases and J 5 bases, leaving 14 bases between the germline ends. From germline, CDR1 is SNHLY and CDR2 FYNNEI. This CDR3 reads CASSATRSHEQYF. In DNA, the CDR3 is TGTGCCAGCAGCGCCACTAGATCCCACGAGCAGTACTTC.

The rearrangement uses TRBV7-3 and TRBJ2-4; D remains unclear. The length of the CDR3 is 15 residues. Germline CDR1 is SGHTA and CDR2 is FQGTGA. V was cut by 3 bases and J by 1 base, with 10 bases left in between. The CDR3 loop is CASSLAQNAKNIQYF. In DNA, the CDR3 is TGTGCCAGCAGCTTGGCCCAGAACGCCAAAAACATTCAGTACTTC.

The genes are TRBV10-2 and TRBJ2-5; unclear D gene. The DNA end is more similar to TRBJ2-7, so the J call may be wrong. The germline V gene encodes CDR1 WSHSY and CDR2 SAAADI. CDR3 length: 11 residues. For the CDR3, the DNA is TGCGCCAGCAGTGATTTGTCCGAGCAGTACTTC. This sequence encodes CASSDLSEQYF.

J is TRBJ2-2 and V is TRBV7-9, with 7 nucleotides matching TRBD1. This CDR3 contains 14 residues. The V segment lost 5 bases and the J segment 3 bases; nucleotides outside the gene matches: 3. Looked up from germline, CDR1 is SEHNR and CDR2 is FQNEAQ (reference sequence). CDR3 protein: CASSQGQYTGELFF. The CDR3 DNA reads TGTGCCAGCAGCCAGGGACAGTACACCGGGGAGCTGTTTTTT.

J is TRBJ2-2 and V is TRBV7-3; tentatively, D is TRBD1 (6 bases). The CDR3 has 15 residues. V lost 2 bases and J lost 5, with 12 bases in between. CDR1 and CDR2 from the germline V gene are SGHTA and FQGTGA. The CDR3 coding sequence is TGTGCCAGCAGCTTAGTAGGGGGTAGTACCGGGGAGCTGTTTTTT. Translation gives CASSLVGGSTGELFF.

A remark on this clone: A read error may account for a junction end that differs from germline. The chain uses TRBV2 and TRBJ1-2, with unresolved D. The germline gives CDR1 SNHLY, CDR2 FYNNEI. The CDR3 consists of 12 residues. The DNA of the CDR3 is TGTGCCAGCAGACCAAGCGCGGCGATACCATCTTTC. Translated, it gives CASRPSAAIPSF.

This chain's CDR3 is CASSPLEARGGQFF. CDR3 DNA sequence: TGTGCCAGCTCACCATTAGAGGCAAGGGGTGGGCAGTTCTTC. The chain couples TRBV18 to TRBJ2-1, with D possibly TRBD1 on 5 matching bases. V was trimmed by 2 bases and J by 12 bases, leaving 17 bases between them. The CDR3 is 14 residues long. Germline V gene sequence: CDR1 KGHSH, CDR2 LQKENI.

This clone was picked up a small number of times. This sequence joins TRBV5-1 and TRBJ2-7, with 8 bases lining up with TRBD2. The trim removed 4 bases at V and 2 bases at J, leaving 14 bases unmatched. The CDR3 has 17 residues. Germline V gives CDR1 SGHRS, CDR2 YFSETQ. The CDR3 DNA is TGCGCCAGCAGCGGGGGGAGTACTAATAGCGGGACCTACGAGCAGTACTTC. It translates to CASSGGSTNSGTYEQYF.

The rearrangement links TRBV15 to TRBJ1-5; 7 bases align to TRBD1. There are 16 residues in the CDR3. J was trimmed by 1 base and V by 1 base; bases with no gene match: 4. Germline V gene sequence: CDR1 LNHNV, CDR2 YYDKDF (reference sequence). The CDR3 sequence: CATSRVRGRSNQPQHF. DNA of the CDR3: TGTGCCACCAGCAGAGTGAGGGGGCGGAGCAATCAGCCCCAGCATTTT.

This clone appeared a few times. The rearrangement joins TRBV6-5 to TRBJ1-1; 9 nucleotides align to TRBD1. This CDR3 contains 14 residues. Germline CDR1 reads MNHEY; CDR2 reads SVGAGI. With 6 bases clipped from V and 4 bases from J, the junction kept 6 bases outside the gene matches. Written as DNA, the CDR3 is TGTGCCAGCAGCTGGGGACAGGGTCGCACTGAAGCTTTCTTT. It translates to CASSWGQGRTEAFF.

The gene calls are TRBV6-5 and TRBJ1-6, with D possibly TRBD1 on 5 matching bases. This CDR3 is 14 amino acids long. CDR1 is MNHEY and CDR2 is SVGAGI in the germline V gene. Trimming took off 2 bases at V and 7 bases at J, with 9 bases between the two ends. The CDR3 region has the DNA TGTGCCAGCAGTTACGGGGGAGGCAATTCACCCCTCCACTTT. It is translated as CASSYGGGNSPLHF.